Reported below is one T cell receptor beta chain. No antigen is known for it. This entry is derived from a study of T cells expressing NK-cell markers. Study-wide findings and caveats: The CD3+CD56-NKG2C+ fraction of several donors was also led by these clonotypes.

The CDR3 length is 14 residues. From germline, CDR1 is SQVTM and CDR2 ANQGSEA. TCRdb re-called the 5' RACE reads and gives one entry per CDR3 protein, without DNA. This repertoire includes about 260,000 distinct CDR3 sequences. This receptor was identified in a man aged 18 to 30 in good health. The sequencing sample was made of blood T cells: a sorted CD56 or NKG2C T cell subset, CD4+ or CD8+ T cells, or bulk PBMC T cells (not recorded which). The chain carries TRBV29-1 and TRBJ1-1; TCRdb proposes TRBD1, but this gene call is untestable without DNA. This CDR3 is CSVRTGSVGTEAFF.